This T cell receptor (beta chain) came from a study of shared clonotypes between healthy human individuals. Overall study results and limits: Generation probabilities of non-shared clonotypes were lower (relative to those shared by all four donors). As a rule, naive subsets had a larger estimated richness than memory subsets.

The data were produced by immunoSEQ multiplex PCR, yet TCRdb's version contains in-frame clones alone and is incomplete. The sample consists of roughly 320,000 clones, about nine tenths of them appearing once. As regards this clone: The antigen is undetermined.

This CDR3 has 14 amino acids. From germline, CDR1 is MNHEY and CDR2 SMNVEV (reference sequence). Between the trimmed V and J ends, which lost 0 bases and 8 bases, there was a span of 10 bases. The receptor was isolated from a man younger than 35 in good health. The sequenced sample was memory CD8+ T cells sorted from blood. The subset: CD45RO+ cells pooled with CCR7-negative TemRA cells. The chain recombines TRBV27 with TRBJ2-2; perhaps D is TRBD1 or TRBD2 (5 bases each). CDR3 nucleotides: TGTGCCAGCAGTTTATCGGGGGTCCCGGGGGAGCTGTTTTTT. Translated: CASSLSGVPGELFF.